The 6 T cell receptor beta chains given below trace back to one sample, sequenced in a study of beta chain features in type 1 diabetes. The entirety of the isolated RNA underwent reverse transcription, so expressed TCRB transcripts were sequenced. TCRdb's copy holds only in-frame clones and misses some; the assay was immunoSEQ multiplex PCR. The table shows some 250,000 clones, with 27% occurring only once. Material for sequencing was central memory CD4+ T cells from blood. These receptors were taken from a man aged 30 to 39 in good health.

This clone was counted many times. The rearrangement links TRBV21-1 to TRBJ2-1; the table's D call TRBD2 went unverified against the DNA. TRBV21-1 is labeled a pseudogene. The CDR3 is made up of 14 amino acids. The CDR3 DNA follows: TGTGCCAACCCAGCGTCGAGCTCCTACAATGAGCAGTTCTTC. Amino acids: CANPASSSYNEQFF.

The chain recombines TRBV10-3 with TRBJ1-1; D possibly corresponds to TRBD1 (5 bases). Germline V gives CDR1 ENHRY, CDR2 SYGVKD. The V end was cut by 7 bases, the J end by 7 bases, with 19 bases between. The CDR3 loop spans 14 amino acids. In nucleotides, the CDR3 is TGTGCCATCACTCCCGGGAGGGACGGAGATGAAGCTTTCTTT. Translating gives CAITPGRDGDEAFF.

This clone was seen a few times. This chain joins TRBV7-2 and TRBJ2-5; D might be TRBD1 or TRBD2, each matching 5 bases. Trimming stripped 3 bases from V and 5 bases from J, with 13 bases between. This CDR3 is 14 amino acids long. Per germline, CDR1 SGHTA and CDR2 FQGNSA. CDR3: CASSLTQGGETQYF. The CDR3 coding sequence is TGTGCCAGCAGCTTGACCCAGGGCGGGGAGACCCAGTACTTC.

This clone was seen a few times. The chain joins TRBV5-1 to TRBJ2-5; D might be TRBD2 (6 bases). Deletions cut 4 bases from V and 1 base from J, with 8 bases between. The germline V gene has CDR1 SGHRS and CDR2 YFSETQ. The CDR3 is 13 residues long. CDR3 DNA: TGCGCCAGCAGCCCGCGGGGCCAAGAGACCCAGTACTTC. It is translated as CASSPRGQETQYF.

The chain is built from TRBV6-1 and TRBJ1-5, with 8 bases aligning to TRBD1. V gave up 8 bases and J gave up 4 bases; unmatched junction bases: 7. From germline, CDR1 is MNHNS and CDR2 SASEGT. The CDR3 is 14 amino acids. DNA of the CDR3: TGTGCCAGCGACAGGGGCAGGGTGAATCAGCCCCAGCATTTT. Translated: CASDRGRVNQPQHF.

This clone has just a few counts. V and J are TRBV5-4 and TRBJ2-5, with a possible D match to TRBD1 (6 bases). The V gene lost 7 bases and the J gene lost 3 bases, with 10 bases spanning the gap. CDR3 length: 12 amino acids. Germline values: CDR1 SGHNT, CDR2 YYREEE (reference sequence). This CDR3 is CASRYREETQYF. The CDR3 DNA follows: TGTGCCAGCCGATACAGGGAAGAGACCCAGTACTTC.